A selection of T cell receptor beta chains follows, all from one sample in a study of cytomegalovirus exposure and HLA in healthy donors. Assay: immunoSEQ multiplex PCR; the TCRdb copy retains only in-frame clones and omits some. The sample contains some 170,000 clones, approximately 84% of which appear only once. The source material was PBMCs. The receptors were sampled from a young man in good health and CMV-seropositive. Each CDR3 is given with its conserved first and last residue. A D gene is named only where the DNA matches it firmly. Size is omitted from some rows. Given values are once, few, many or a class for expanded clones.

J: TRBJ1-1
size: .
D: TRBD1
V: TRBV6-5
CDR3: CATNRRTGDTEAFF
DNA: TGTGCCACCAACCGCCGGACAGGGGACACTGAAGCTTTCTTT

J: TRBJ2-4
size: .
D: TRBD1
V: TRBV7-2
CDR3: CASSQGASGIQYF
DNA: TGTGCCAGCAGCCAGGGGGCCAGCGGTATTCAGTACTTC

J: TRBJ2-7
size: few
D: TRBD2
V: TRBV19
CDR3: CASSRGTSGTAPEQYF
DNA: TGTGCCAGTAGTAGGGGGACTAGCGGGACCGCTCCCGAGCAGTACTTC

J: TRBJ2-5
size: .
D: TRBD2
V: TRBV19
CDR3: CASSITPGGETQYF
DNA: TGTGCCAGTAGTATCACCCCGGGAGGAGAGACCCAGTACTTC

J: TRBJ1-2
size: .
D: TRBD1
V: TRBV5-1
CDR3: CASSNSGQNYGYTF
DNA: TGCGCCAGCAGCAACTCGGGACAGAACTATGGCTACACCTTC

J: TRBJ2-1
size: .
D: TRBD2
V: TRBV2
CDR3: CASSEVAGLASSYNEQFF
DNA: TGTGCCAGCAGTGAAGTGGCGGGACTAGCGAGCTCCTACAATGAGCAGTTCTTC

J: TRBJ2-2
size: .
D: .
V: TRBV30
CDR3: CAWSVPGTGELFF
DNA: TGTGCCTGGAGTGTACCGGGGACCGGGGAGCTGTTTTTT

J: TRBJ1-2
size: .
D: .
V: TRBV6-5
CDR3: CASTGGQIANYGYTF
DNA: TGTGCCAGCACCGGCGGACAGATAGCTAACTATGGCTACACCTTC

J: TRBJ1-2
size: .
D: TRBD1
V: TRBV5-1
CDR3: CASSLGTGNYGYTF
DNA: TGCGCCAGCAGCTTGGGGACAGGGAACTATGGCTACACCTTC

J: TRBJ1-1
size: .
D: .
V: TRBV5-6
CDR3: CASSLEWDIPMNTEAFF
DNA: TGTGCCAGCAGCTTGGAATGGGACATTCCTATGAACACTGAAGCTTTCTTT

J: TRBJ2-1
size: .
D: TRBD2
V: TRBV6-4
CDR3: CASSKSAGGEDEQFF
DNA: TGTGCCAGCAGTAAGTCAGCGGGAGGGGAGGATGAGCAGTTCTTC

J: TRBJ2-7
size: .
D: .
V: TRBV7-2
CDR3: CASSLEDYYSYEQYF
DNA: TGTGCCAGCAGCTTAGAAGATTACTACTCCTACGAGCAGTACTTC

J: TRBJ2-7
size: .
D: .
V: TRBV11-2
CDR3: CASSPAVGTPYEQYF
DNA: TGTGCCAGCAGCCCTGCGGTCGGGACACCCTACGAGCAGTACTTC

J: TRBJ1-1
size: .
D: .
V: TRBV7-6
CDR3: CASSSSDRNTEAFF
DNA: TGTGCCAGCAGCTCCTCGGACAGGAACACTGAAGCTTTCTTT

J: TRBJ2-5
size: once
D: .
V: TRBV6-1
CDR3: CASSLVLVQGETQYF
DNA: TGTGCCAGCAGCCTTGTTTTGGTACAGGGCGAGACCCAGTACTTC

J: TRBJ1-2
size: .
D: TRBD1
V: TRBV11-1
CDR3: CASSSVSDRGGTNYGYTF
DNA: TGTGCCAGCAGCTCCGTTAGCGACAGGGGCGGAACGAACTATGGCTACACCTTC

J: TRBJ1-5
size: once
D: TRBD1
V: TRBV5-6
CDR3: CASSFTGGQPQHF
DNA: TGTGCCAGCAGCTTCACAGGGGGACAGCCCCAGCATTTT

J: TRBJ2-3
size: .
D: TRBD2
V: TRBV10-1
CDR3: CASSESVWLAGARKDTQYF
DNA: TGCGCCAGCAGTGAGTCAGTTTGGCTAGCGGGAGCCCGCAAGGATACGCAGTATTTT

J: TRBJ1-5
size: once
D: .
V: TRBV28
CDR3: CASSLFNGQPQHF
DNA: TGTGCCAGCAGTTTATTTAACGGTCAGCCCCAGCATTTT

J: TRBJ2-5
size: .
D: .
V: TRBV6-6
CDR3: CASSWSSGGQETQYF
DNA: TGTGCCAGCAGTTGGTCGTCCGGGGGCCAAGAGACCCAGTACTTC

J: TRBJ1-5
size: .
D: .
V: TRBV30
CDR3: CAWSDRGAGNQPQHF
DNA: TGTGCCTGGAGTGACCGGGGGGCAGGCAATCAGCCCCAGCATTTT

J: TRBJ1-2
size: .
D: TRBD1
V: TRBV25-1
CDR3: CASSVTGESYGYTF
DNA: TGTGCCAGCAGTGTGACAGGGGAGAGCTATGGCTACACCTTC

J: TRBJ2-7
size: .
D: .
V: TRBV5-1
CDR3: CASSPEGVGNEQYF
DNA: TGCGCCAGCAGCCCCGAGGGCGTGGGCAACGAGCAGTACTTC

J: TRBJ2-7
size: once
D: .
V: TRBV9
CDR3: CASSDSGEQYF
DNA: TGTGCCAGCAGCGACAGCGGGGAGCAGTACTTC

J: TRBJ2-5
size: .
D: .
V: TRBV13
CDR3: CASRLTRQIQETQYF
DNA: TGTGCCAGCAGGCTTACGCGACAGATCCAAGAGACCCAGTACTTC

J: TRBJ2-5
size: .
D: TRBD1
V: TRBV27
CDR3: CASSLPTGGEETQYF
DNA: TGTGCCAGCAGTCTTCCGACAGGGGGCGAGGAGACCCAGTACTTC